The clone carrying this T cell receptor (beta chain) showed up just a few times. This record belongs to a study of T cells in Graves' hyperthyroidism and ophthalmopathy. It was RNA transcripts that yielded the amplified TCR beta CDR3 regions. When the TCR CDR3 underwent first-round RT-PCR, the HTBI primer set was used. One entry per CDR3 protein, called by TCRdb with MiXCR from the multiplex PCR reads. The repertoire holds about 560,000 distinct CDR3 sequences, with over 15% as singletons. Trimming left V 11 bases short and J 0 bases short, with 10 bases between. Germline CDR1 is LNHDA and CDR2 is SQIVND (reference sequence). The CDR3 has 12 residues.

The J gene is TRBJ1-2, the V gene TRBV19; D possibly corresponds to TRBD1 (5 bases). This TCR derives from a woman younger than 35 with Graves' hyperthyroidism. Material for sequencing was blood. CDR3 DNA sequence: TGTGCCCTGGGGGGACCTAACTATGGCTACACCTTC. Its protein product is CALGGPNYGYTF.